Listed here is a single T cell receptor (beta chain). Antigen specificity is unknown. This record comes from a study of cytomegalovirus exposure and HLA in healthy donors. PCR used 60 Vbeta primers and 13 Jbeta primers. Sequenced by immunoSEQ multiplex PCR; TCRdb stores in-frame clones only, minus some. The sample has over 150,000 clones; around 78% are singletons. Whole-study findings and limits: In a later analysis, TCR beta V- and J-gene trimming showed a link to a missense DCLRE1C variant.

Material: PBMCs. This TCR was recovered from a woman between 45 and 60 years old in good health and CMV-seropositive.

The CDR3 sequence: CASSPGTAQFLGYTF. The DNA for the CDR3 is TGCGCCAGCAGCCCCGGGACAGCCCAATTCCTGGGCTACACCTTC. The J gene is TRBJ1-2, the V gene TRBV5-1; 7 bases fit TRBD1. Germline-derived CDR1 and CDR2 are SGHRS and YFSETQ. CDR3 size: 15 residues. J gave up 8 bases and V 4 bases, and 14 bases lay outside the gene matches.